The 32 T cell receptor beta chains given below trace back to one sample, sequenced in a study of blood T cell repertoires in COVID-19. Produced via immunoSEQ multiplex PCR; TCRdb's table is partial and in-frame only. The sample includes 390,000 or so clones, approximately 90% of them seen just once. Material for sequencing was peripheral blood. These receptors all come from a woman younger than 45 with active or convalescent COVID-19.

This sequence joins TRBV2 and TRBJ2-3; TRBD1 matches at 7 bases. CDR1 SNHLY and CDR2 FYNNEI come from the germline V gene. With 6 bases clipped from V and 0 bases from J, the junction kept 12 bases outside the gene matches. The CDR3 is 17 residues long. CDR3 residues: CASSKRGTVTSTDTQYF. In DNA form, the CDR3 reads TGTGCCAGCAGCAAGAGGGGGACAGTTACTAGCACAGATACGCAGTATTTT.

The chain links TRBV19 to TRBJ1-1, with a tentative D call TRBD1 (5 bases). The V gene lost 2 bases and the J gene lost 0 bases, with 16 bases spanning the gap. Germline CDR1 is LNHDA and CDR2 is SQIVND (reference sequence). The CDR3 spans 17 residues. CDR3 protein: CASSILLDRSMNTEAFF. CDR3 coding DNA: TGTGCCAGTAGTATATTACTTGACAGATCTATGAACACTGAAGCTTTCTTT. The variable domain in full, with the rest retrieved from reference TRBV19 and TRBJ1-1, is DGGITQSPKYLFRKEGQNVTLSCEQNLNHDAMYWYRQDPGQGLRLIYYSQIVNDFQKGDIAEGYSVSREKKESFPLTVTSAQKNPTAFYLCASSILLDRSMNTEAFFGQGTRLTVV.

The V call is TRBV3-1 (or the pseudogene TRBV3-2), the J call TRBJ1-1; D remains ambiguous. CDR3 length equals 17 residues. V gave up 0 bases and J gave up 0 bases, with 14 bases separating them. The germline V gene encodes CDR1 LGHDT and CDR2 YNNKEL (reference sequence). The CDR3 sequence: CASSQDRRGRMNTEAFF. Written as DNA, the CDR3 is TGTGCCAGCAGCCAAGATCGTCGAGGTCGAATGAACACTGAAGCTTTCTTT.

The table lists this clone with a count of one. The V call is TRBV11-2, the J call TRBJ2-1; D call uncertain. Germline V gene sequence: CDR1 SGHAT, CDR2 FQNNGV. The CDR3 is 11 residues long. V was shortened by 2 bases and J by 9 bases, with 5 bases between the two germline ends. CDR3 residues: CASSLSLEQFF. CDR3 in DNA: TGTGCCAGCAGCTTATCTCTTGAGCAGTTCTTC.

This chain uses TRBV18 with TRBJ2-3; 9 positions agree with TRBD1. The CDR3 covers 15 residues. Germline V gives CDR1 KGHSH, CDR2 LQKENI. V shed 4 bases, J shed 4 bases, and the junction held 6 bases outside the gene matches. The CDR3 DNA reads as TGTGCCAGCTCACTTGGGACAGGGAAACCAGATACGCAGTATTTT. The encoded protein is CASSLGTGKPDTQYF.

The V gene is TRBV4-2, the J gene TRBJ2-7; D is possibly TRBD2 (6 bases). The CDR3 has 13 amino acids. V lost 1 base and J 6 bases, leaving 10 bases between the germline ends. Germline values: CDR1 LGHNA, CDR2 YNFKEQ. DNA for the CDR3: TGTGCCAGCAGCCAAGGGGAGGATTCCGAGCAGTACTTC. This translates into CASSQGEDSEQYF.

V gene TRBV5-4 combines with J gene TRBJ2-1; D ambiguous. Germline values: CDR1 SGHNT, CDR2 YYREEE (reference sequence). The ends were cut back, 3 bases at V and 3 bases at J, with 16 bases in the middle. The CDR3 consists of 16 residues. In DNA form, the CDR3 reads TGTGCCAGCAGCTCCCCCTATCAAAATGGCTACAATGAGCAGTTCTTC. Translated: CASSSPYQNGYNEQFF.

This clone was recorded a few times. The chain carries TRBV5-1 and TRBJ2-7; D unresolved. Germline V CDR1 and CDR2: SGHRS, YFSETQ. The V end lost 0 bases, the J end lost 1 base, and 5 bases lay between the germline ends. The CDR3 has 13 amino acids. CDR3 loop: CASSLVASYEQYF. CDR3 DNA: TGCGCCAGCAGCTTGGTGGCTTCCTACGAGCAGTACTTC.

The rearrangement uses TRBV5-4 and TRBJ2-1; 9 bases map to TRBD2. Germline assignment: CDR1 SGHNT and CDR2 YYREEE (reference sequence). Losses at the gene ends were 4 bases for V and 9 bases for J; bases not matched to a gene: 11. The CDR3 has 15 residues. CDR3 sequence: CASSVWGGGAIEQFF. For the CDR3, the DNA is TGTGCCAGCAGCGTCTGGGGCGGGGGGGCGATTGAGCAGTTCTTC.

This clone turned up a few times. This sequence joins TRBV19 and TRBJ1-5; 8 nucleotides match TRBD1. The CDR3 contains 17 residues. V shed 5 bases, J shed 4 bases, and the junction held 13 bases outside the gene matches. Germline values: CDR1 LNHDA, CDR2 SQIVND (reference sequence). The CDR3 bases are TGTGCCAGTAGTTCAAGTCTGGGACAGGCGGTAAATCAGCCCCAGCATTTT. Translating it yields CASSSSLGQAVNQPQHF.

This sequence joins TRBV7-4 and TRBJ2-7; maybe TRBD1 (6 bases). Germline-derived CDR1 and CDR2 are SGHVT and SQSDAQ. The CDR3 spans 15 residues. The V end was cut by 5 bases, the J end by 0 bases, with 14 bases between. The CDR3, as DNA: TGTGCCAGCAGCCCCAACAGGGATAGCTCCTACGAGCAGTACTTC. The encoded protein is CASSPNRDSSYEQYF.

The chain uses TRBV5-1 and TRBJ2-4; 7 bases align to TRBD2. This CDR3 spans 14 amino acids. In germline, CDR1 is SGHRS, CDR2 YFSETQ. Germline trimming cut 4 bases from V and 5 bases from J; bases unmatched to any gene: 6. Here the CDR3 DNA reads TGCGCCAGCAGCCGCTCTGCGGGGGAAAACATTCAGTACTTC. This sequence encodes CASSRSAGENIQYF.

The CDR3 DNA sequence: TGTGCCAGCAGCTTAGAACAGGGACGCTCACCCCTCCACTTT. This codes for CASSLEQGRSPLHF. The J gene is TRBJ1-6, the V gene TRBV7-9; weak D call: TRBD1 (6 bases). Germline CDR1 reads SEHNR; CDR2 reads FQNEAQ (reference sequence). This CDR3 has 14 amino acids. Trimming left V 1 base short and J 10 bases short, with 11 bases between.

The chain has TRBV6-5 and TRBJ2-7, with D perhaps TRBD2 (6 bases). The germline CDR1 and CDR2 sequences are MNHEY and SVGAGI. V lost 6 bases and J 0 bases, leaving 15 bases between the germline ends. CDR3 length: 15 amino acids. In nucleotides, the CDR3 is TGTGCCAGCAGGTCCGGCGGGAAGAGCTCCTACGAGCAGTACTTC. Translated, it gives CASRSGGKSSYEQYF.

This clone came up a few times. This rearrangement joins TRBV19 to TRBJ1-6, with D tentatively TRBD1 (5 bases). V lost 7 bases, J lost 12 bases, and 22 bases lay in between. The germline V gene has CDR1 LNHDA and CDR2 SQIVND (reference sequence). This CDR3 comprises 15 residues. CDR3: CASTKSGTEWKPLHF. The CDR3 region has the DNA TGTGCCAGTACTAAGTCGGGGACTGAATGGAAACCCCTCCACTTT.

Turning to this clone: Other nucleotide sequences in the sample specify the same CDR3. The chain joins TRBV5-1 to TRBJ1-2; D uncertain. V was clipped by 0 bases and J by 0 bases, with 6 bases between them. The CDR3 covers 14 residues. Germline loops: CDR1 SGHRS, CDR2 YFSETQ. The CDR3 DNA is TGCGCCAGCAGCTTGGACAGCCCTAACTATGGCTACACCTTC. Its protein product is CASSLDSPNYGYTF.

The rearrangement joins TRBV7-2 to TRBJ1-2; 7 bases map to TRBD1. CDR1 is SGHTA, CDR2 FQGNSA, per germline. The CDR3 has 14 residues. V lost 5 bases, J lost 4 bases, and 7 bases stayed unmatched. This chain's CDR3 is CASSEAGTAYGYTF. Here the CDR3 DNA reads TGTGCCAGCAGCGAAGCCGGGACAGCCTATGGCTACACCTTC. Full variable domain (remainder filled in from reference TRBV7-2 and TRBJ1-2): GAGVSQSPSNKVTEKGKDVELRCDPISGHTALYWYRQSLGQGLEFLIYFQGNSAPDKSGLPSDRFSAERTGGSVSTLTIQRTQQEDSAVYLCASSEAGTAYGYTFGSGTRLTVV.

The J gene is TRBJ1-3, the V gene TRBV7-9; TRBD1 matches at 9 bases. V shed 2 bases, J shed 4 bases, and the junction held 3 bases outside the gene matches. The CDR3 consists of 15 residues. Looked up from germline, CDR1 is SEHNR and CDR2 is FQNEAQ (reference sequence). CDR3 nucleotides: TGTGCCAGCAGCTTACCGGACAGGGGAGGAAACACCATATATTTT. Protein sequence: CASSLPDRGGNTIYF.

The rearrangement links TRBV6-4 to TRBJ2-7, with TRBD1 matching over 10 bases. Germline V lookup: CDR1 MRHNA, CDR2 SNTAGT. The CDR3 covers 15 residues. J was trimmed by 2 bases and V by 1 base; bases with no gene match: 2. The CDR3 nucleotides read TGTGCCAGCAGTGACTGGACAGGGGGACCCTACGAGCAGTACTTC. This gives the protein CASSDWTGGPYEQYF.

V usage is TRBV6-5 and J usage is TRBJ2-7; 10 bases match TRBD2. V trimming: 2 bases; J trimming: 3 bases; junction bases outside the gene matches: 4. This CDR3 region has 15 residues. CDR1 MNHEY and CDR2 SVGAGI come from the germline V gene. In nucleotides, the CDR3 is TGTGCCAGCAGTTACAGCGGGGGGGCTGGCTACGAGCAGTACTTC. Encoded protein: CASSYSGGAGYEQYF.

The chain links TRBV18 to TRBJ1-4, with 7 nucleotides matching TRBD1. The trim removed 6 bases at V and 7 bases at J, leaving 5 bases unmatched. The germline V gene has CDR1 KGHSH and CDR2 LQKENI. The CDR3 runs 13 residues. The CDR3 is CASSIWDSEKLFF. CDR3 sequence (DNA): TGTGCCAGCTCGATATGGGACAGTGAAAAACTGTTTTTT.

The chain uses TRBV6-5 and TRBJ1-1; D is undetermined. The germline V and J ends were trimmed by 5 bases and 0 bases, with 10 bases remaining between them. Germline values: CDR1 MNHEY, CDR2 SVGAGI. The CDR3 contains 14 residues. The CDR3, as DNA: TGTGCCAGCAGTACCTATTCCATGAACACTGAAGCTTTCTTT. It specifies CASSTYSMNTEAFF.

In the case of this clone: This specimen includes other DNA sequences encoding the same CDR3. The chain recombines TRBV11-2 with TRBJ2-7; D remains unclear. Germline V gene sequence: CDR1 SGHAT, CDR2 FQNNGV. Trimming cost V 1 base and J 3 bases, with 10 bases left between them. The CDR3 is 14 residues long. DNA of the CDR3: TGTGCCAGCAGCTTAGTGGGTAGCAGCTACGAGCAGTACTTC. This gives the protein CASSLVGSSYEQYF.

V is TRBV5-1 and J is TRBJ2-7; TRBD2 matches at 12 bases. CDR3 size: 13 residues. Germline V gene lookup returns CDR1 SGHRS and CDR2 YFSETQ. The junction had 10 bases not matched to a gene; V was cut back by 5 bases and J by 13 bases. CDR3 in DNA: TGCGCCAGCAGACAGATGACTAGCGGGAGTGTATACTTC. Encoded protein: CASRQMTSGSVYF.

CDR3 in DNA: TGTGCCAGCAGCTTCACTAGCGGGAGTGGTTACGAGCAGTACTTC. Encoded protein: CASSFTSGSGYEQYF. The rearrangement joins TRBV5-4 to TRBJ2-7, with 11 positions matching TRBD2. Germline lookup yields CDR1 SGHNT and CDR2 YYREEE (reference sequence). Germline trimming cut 2 bases from V and 4 bases from J; bases unmatched to any gene: 5. The CDR3 sequence is 15 residues long.

This chain links TRBV5-1 with TRBJ2-7; 8 bases align to TRBD1. This CDR3 has 16 residues. Trimming at V came to 1 base and at J to 4 bases, leaving 10 bases not matched to a gene. Germline V CDR1 and CDR2: SGHRS, YFSETQ. This CDR3 reads CASSLRRSGGEYEQYF. The CDR3 bases are TGCGCCAGCAGCTTGCGTCGGTCAGGGGGCGAATACGAGCAGTACTTC. Supplemented by reference TRBV5-1 and TRBJ2-7, the full variable domain reads KAGVTQTPRYLIKTRGQQVTLSCSPISGHRSVSWYQQTPGQGLQFLFEYFSETQRNKGNFPGRFSGRQFSNSRSEMNVSTLELGDSALYLCASSLRRSGGEYEQYFGPGTRLTVT.

The gene calls are TRBV11-3 and TRBJ2-2; possible D gene TRBD2, 6 bases. The CDR3 has 18 residues. The germline V gene encodes CDR1 SGHNT and CDR2 YENEEA. V dropped 5 bases and J dropped 3 bases, with 22 bases sitting between them. Here the CDR3 reads CASSPRTYGSDYTGELFF. The CDR3 DNA reads TGTGCCAGCAGCCCCCGAACATACGGGAGCGATTACACCGGGGAGCTGTTTTTT. Variable domain in full (rest from reference TRBV11-3 and TRBJ2-2): EAGVVQSPRYKIIEKKQPVAFWCNPISGHNTLYWYLQNLGQGPELLIRYENEEAVDDSQLPKDRFSAERLKGVDSTLKIQPAELGDSAVYLCASSPRTYGSDYTGELFFGEGSRLTVL.

The V gene is TRBV5-6, the J gene TRBJ2-7, with D perhaps matching TRBD1 (5 bases). Germline V gives CDR1 SGHDT, CDR2 YYEEEE. This CDR3 has 17 residues. Trimming cost V 1 base and J 5 bases, with 22 bases left between them. The CDR3 reads CASSLIWDQGVLNEQYF. For the CDR3, the DNA is TGTGCCAGCAGCTTGATTTGGGATCAGGGTGTGTTAAACGAGCAGTACTTC.

V is TRBV4-2 and J is TRBJ1-4; D ambiguous. Germline assignment: CDR1 LGHNA and CDR2 YNFKEQ. V shed 2 bases and J shed 6 bases, with 10 bases lying between them. The CDR3 is made up of 14 amino acids. Written as DNA, the CDR3 is TGTGCCAGCAGCCAAACGGGATCGGATGAAAAACTGTTTTTT. The encoded protein is CASSQTGSDEKLFF.

The V call is TRBV6-4, the J call TRBJ2-2, with TRBD1 matching 7 bases. The J segment lost 1 base and the V segment lost 6 bases, leaving 8 bases of the junction unmatched. The length of the CDR3 is 16 residues. Germline CDR1 is MRHNA and CDR2 is SNTAGT. The CDR3 loop reads CASSPGGQMNTGELFF. CDR3 DNA sequence: TGTGCCAGCAGCCCTGGGGGACAGATGAACACCGGGGAGCTGTTTTTT.

The rearrangement links TRBV28 to TRBJ1-2; D is unclear. With 3 bases removed from V and 2 bases from J, the gap between germline ends came to 16 bases. The germline V gene has CDR1 MDHEN and CDR2 SYDVKM. This CDR3 is 16 amino acids long. Here the CDR3 DNA reads TGTGCCAGCAGTTTCGGGGAGGGAATCAGCAACTATGGCTACACCTTC. Protein product: CASSFGEGISNYGYTF.

The V call is TRBV5-6, the J call TRBJ2-5, with 10 bases fitting TRBD2. The CDR3 contains 16 residues. The germline V gene has CDR1 SGHDT and CDR2 YYEEEE. The J segment lost 4 bases and the V segment lost 2 bases, leaving 8 bases of the junction unmatched. The CDR3 reads CASSFRKRGGVETQYF. DNA of the CDR3: TGTGCCAGCAGCTTTAGGAAGCGGGGGGGCGTAGAGACCCAGTACTTC.